What follows is one T cell receptor (beta chain) and its context. There is no known antigen for this receptor. Base-call qualities are not available, and no considerably larger clone is one nucleotide away. CD8 naive samples were CD45RO-negative cells positively selected for CCR7, giving a CD45RA+CCR7+ population that excluded TemRA cells. Donors were healthy HIV-negative adults with no recently reported acute infections or vaccinations. Every donor was a Caucasian adult living in Nashville, Tennessee, USA. After blood collection by leukapheresis, PBMCs were isolated using Ficoll-Histopaque density gradient centrifugation and then cryopreserved in the vapor phase of liquid nitrogen. Analytical flow cytometry was used to check the purity and quantity of every magnetically sorted T cell population. Each sorted fraction had its genomic DNA isolated and then quantified by UV absorbance on a Nanodrop 2000c.

CDR1 and CDR2 are read off the germline V gene as MGHRA and YSYEKL. The CDR3 measures 17 amino acids from cysteine to phenylalanine. Only CDR3 DNA is held: 51 bases, read in frame from base 1. For this chain, trimming is 4 bases at the V end and 6 bases at the J end, and the number of junction bases without a gene match is 12. The data were taken from a study of shared clonotypes between healthy human individuals (dated by TCRdb to the early 2020s). A note on the overall study: The cohort comprised a couple of women and a few men aged 18 to 49 years. Between about 0.8 and 9 billion PBMCs per donor were obtained by leukapheresis. For each donor, CD4 naive and CD4 memory were each given three plates, CD8 naive was given two plates, and CD8 memory was given one plate. To increase sequencing depth and limit assay-specific biases, TCR repertoire library preparation and sequencing were carried out by different laboratories using diverse techniques. Blood TCR repertoires of a handful of healthy adults were deeply sequenced to estimate repertoire size and the extent of clonotype sharing between individuals.

Broader findings and caveats from the paper: Pairwise subsampling led to the expectation that sequencing depth would affect the degree of clonotype sharing among donors. Because the study included only a small number of donors, the genetic and exposure-history diversity represented was limited. Even with the large sequencing depth, rarefaction of the sorted-subset datasets indicated that sequencing was incomplete. Sampling was restricted to blood, and TCR repertoires in tissue are likely to differ from TCR repertoires in blood. Clonotypes shared by all four sorted-subset donors showed higher generation probabilities than non-shared clonotypes. Sharing across several donors was observed for about 5% of naive CD4, less than 4% of naive CD8, 2% to 2.5% of memory CD4, and around 0.4% of memory CD8 clonotypes. Larger estimated clonotype richness was generally found for naive subsets than for memory subsets.

Using the deep immunoSEQ assay, TCR CDR3 regions were amplified from genomic DNA by multiplex PCR. Genomic DNA extracted from each cell subset was distributed evenly over all wells of several immunoSEQ 96-well plates, and each plate served as one replicate. For sorted subsets, approximately 210 ng of genomic DNA, equivalent to 30,000 or so T cell genomes, went into each replicate PCR. The purified libraries were quantified using a Qubit 3.0 fluorometer, sized with a Bioanalyzer 2100, and then quantified again using the KAPA Library Quantification kit. Every immunoSEQ 96-well plate was sequenced on a separate single-read 150-cycle Illumina NextSeq 550 flow cell. In the paper's pipeline: Because only junctional sequences without quality scores were contained in the immunoSEQ output, filtering matching that applied to full-length reads could not be performed. To assign V/J genes and CDR3, sequences were annotated against IMGT germline references using PyIR, a Python wrapper for IgBLAST v1.9. Reads with weak V/J assignments (E-value above 1e-6), missing CDR3, stop codons, out-of-frame junctions, or ambiguous translated residues were removed. V3J clonotypes were defined as sequences sharing the same inferred V gene, J gene, and CDR3 amino acid sequence. To compute the percentage overlap between repertoires, the number of shared unique clonotypes was divided by the size of the smaller repertoire. Repertoire richness was assessed with RTK rarefaction, the Chao1 estimator, and Recon v2.1 estimates of unobserved clonotypes. For all TCRbeta clonotypes obtained by the gDNA method from a handful of donors, generation probabilities were computed with OLGA. This is the immuneACCESS table as TCRdb keeps it, with only in-frame sequences that have V and J called. A part of the clones is gone; compared with another copy, unresolved V genes explain less than half, and the rest is unexplained. The V and J calls and clone size are taken from that table; D and trimming were inferred from the DNA. Recorded for this sample are about 2.2 million clones; 80% to 95% of them occurred a single time. The leading ten clones occupy less than 2% of the sample.

The rearrangement joined TRBV4-1 to TRBJ2-1, with 10 bases aligning to TRBD2. The receptor comes from a man younger than 35 in good health. Some clones in this sample may be carry-over from other donors' samples. Sequencing was carried out using naive CD8+ T cells from PBMCs. Taken with the paper, the label for cell subset or site translates to: CD45RA+CCR7+. This receptor has the CDR3 CASSRQGGLAEPNEQFF. Here is the DNA: TGCGCCAGCAGCCGACAGGGAGGACTAGCGGAACCCAATGAGCAGTTCTTC.